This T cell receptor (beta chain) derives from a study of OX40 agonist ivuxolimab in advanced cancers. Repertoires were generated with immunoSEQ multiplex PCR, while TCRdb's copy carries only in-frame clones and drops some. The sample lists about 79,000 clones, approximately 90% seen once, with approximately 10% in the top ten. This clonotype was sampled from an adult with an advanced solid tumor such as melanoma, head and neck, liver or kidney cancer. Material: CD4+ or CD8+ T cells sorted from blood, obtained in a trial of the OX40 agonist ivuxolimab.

The CDR3 nucleotides read TGTGCCAGCAGCGGAACAGGTCTCGACGAGCAGTACTTC. It codes for CASSGTGLDEQYF. The chain recombines TRBV11-2 with TRBJ2-7; D might be TRBD1 (5 bases). Germline CDR1 is SGHAT and CDR2 is FQNNGV. V shed 5 bases and J shed 5 bases, with 13 bases lying between them. The CDR3 sequence is 13 residues long.